A selection of T cell receptor beta chains follows, all from one sample in a study of blood T cell repertoires in COVID-19. The assay was immunoSEQ multiplex PCR, and TCRdb's table has in-frame clones only and misses some. The sample has approximately 240,000 clones; approximately 85% are singletons. The specimen was peripheral blood. Receptors originate from a man aged 50-59 years who had recovered from COVID-19. Each CDR3 is given with its conserved first and last residue. A D gene is named only where the DNA matches it firmly. A clone size is listed for some rows: how often the clone was seen (once, few, many), or a class if it is expanded.

cdr3_aa: CASSLAQTGTTNTYEQYF
cdr3_nt: TGTGCCAGCAGCTTAGCCCAAACCGGGACAACTAACACCTACGAGCAGTACTTC
j_call: TRBJ2-7
clone_size: -
v_call: TRBV7-8
d_call: -

cdr3_aa: CASSVSGTSSTDTQYF
cdr3_nt: TGTGCCAGCAGCGTTTCGGGGACATCTAGCACAGATACGCAGTATTTT
j_call: TRBJ2-3
clone_size: few
v_call: TRBV7-2
d_call: -

cdr3_aa: CASSYSAVNTGELFF
cdr3_nt: TGTGCCAGCAGTTACTCGGCAGTGAACACCGGGGAGCTGTTTTTT
j_call: TRBJ2-2
clone_size: -
v_call: TRBV6-2/TRBV6-3
d_call: -

cdr3_aa: CASRVNGTLAKNIQYF
cdr3_nt: TGTGCCAGCAGGGTGAATGGCACCCTAGCCAAAAACATTCAGTACTTC
j_call: TRBJ2-4
clone_size: -
v_call: TRBV9
d_call: -

cdr3_aa: CASSELRTRTSGIF
cdr3_nt: TGTGCCAGCAGTGAATTACGTACCCGGACTAGCGGTATCTTC
j_call: TRBJ2-7
clone_size: -
v_call: TRBV6-1
d_call: TRBD2

cdr3_aa: CASSFDLTATNEKLFF
cdr3_nt: TGCGCCAGCAGCTTTGACCTGACAGCAACTAATGAAAAACTGTTTTTT
j_call: TRBJ1-4
clone_size: -
v_call: TRBV5-1
d_call: -

cdr3_aa: CASSLQGAGGYTF
cdr3_nt: TGTGCCAGCAGCCTACAGGGGGCGGGGGGCTACACCTTC
j_call: TRBJ1-2
clone_size: -
v_call: TRBV12-3/TRBV12-4
d_call: TRBD1

cdr3_aa: CASSLPKAGSRPQHF
cdr3_nt: TGTGCCAGCAGTTTACCTAAGGCAGGTTCGCGGCCCCAGCATTTT
j_call: TRBJ1-5
clone_size: few
v_call: TRBV28
d_call: -

cdr3_aa: CASSLALIAASSTDTQYF
cdr3_nt: TGTGCCAGCAGCTTAGCGCTTATTGCGGCGAGTAGCACAGATACGCAGTATTTT
j_call: TRBJ2-3
clone_size: -
v_call: TRBV7-6
d_call: -

cdr3_aa: CASSLRQNQPQHF
cdr3_nt: TGTGCCAGCAGCTTACGACAGAATCAGCCCCAGCATTTT
j_call: TRBJ1-5
clone_size: -
v_call: TRBV11-2
d_call: -

cdr3_aa: CASSLIGGRDYEQYF
cdr3_nt: TGTGCCAGCAGTTTAATAGGTGGCAGGGACTACGAGCAGTACTTC
j_call: TRBJ2-7
clone_size: few
v_call: TRBV27
d_call: -

cdr3_aa: CASSLLSREAFF
cdr3_nt: TGTGCCAGCAGTTTGCTCTCCAGGGAAGCTTTCTTT
j_call: TRBJ1-1
clone_size: few
v_call: TRBV28
d_call: -

cdr3_aa: CASSPVLGGYLSYNEQFF
cdr3_nt: TGTGCCAGCAGCCCAGTCTTGGGCGGGTACCTCTCCTACAATGAGCAGTTCTTC
j_call: TRBJ2-1
clone_size: -
v_call: TRBV5-4
d_call: -

cdr3_aa: CASSPIYTEAFF
cdr3_nt: TGTGCCAGCAGTCCTATCTACACTGAAGCTTTCTTT
j_call: TRBJ1-1
clone_size: -
v_call: TRBV12-3/TRBV12-4
d_call: -

cdr3_aa: CASSRQLNTEAFF
cdr3_nt: TGTGCCAGCAGCCGACAACTGAACACTGAAGCTTTCTTT
j_call: TRBJ1-1
clone_size: -
v_call: TRBV12-3/TRBV12-4
d_call: -

cdr3_aa: CASRYSQDTDTQYF
cdr3_nt: TGCGCCAGCAGGTACAGTCAGGACACAGATACGCAGTATTTT
j_call: TRBJ2-3
clone_size: -
v_call: TRBV10-2
d_call: -

cdr3_aa: CASSRGSTGELFF
cdr3_nt: TGTGCCAGCAGCCGCGGAAGTACCGGGGAGCTGTTTTTT
j_call: TRBJ2-2
clone_size: once
v_call: TRBV12-3/TRBV12-4
d_call: -

cdr3_aa: CASRLAGKSSYNEQFF
cdr3_nt: TGTGCCAGCAGACTAGCGGGAAAGAGCTCCTACAATGAGCAGTTCTTC
j_call: TRBJ2-1
clone_size: -
v_call: TRBV27
d_call: TRBD2

cdr3_aa: CASSLVAGKRYTEAFF
cdr3_nt: TGTGCCAGCAGCTTAGTAGCGGGGAAGAGATATACTGAAGCTTTCTTT
j_call: TRBJ1-1
clone_size: once
v_call: TRBV7-2
d_call: -

cdr3_aa: CASSSGQGAGGNTIYF
cdr3_nt: TGTGCCAGCAGCTCGGGACAGGGGGCCGGAGGAAACACCATATATTTT
j_call: TRBJ1-3
clone_size: -
v_call: TRBV7-9
d_call: TRBD1

cdr3_aa: CASKLWTNTEAFF
cdr3_nt: TGTGCCAGCAAGCTCTGGACAAACACTGAAGCTTTCTTT
j_call: TRBJ1-1
clone_size: few
v_call: TRBV28
d_call: -

cdr3_aa: CASGAGGSNQPQHF
cdr3_nt: TGCGCCAGCGGCGCCGGGGGGAGCAATCAGCCCCAGCATTTT
j_call: TRBJ1-5
clone_size: -
v_call: TRBV10-2
d_call: -

cdr3_aa: CASNGRGESNQPQHF
cdr3_nt: TGTGCCAGTAACGGCAGGGGGGAGAGCAATCAGCCCCAGCATTTT
j_call: TRBJ1-5
clone_size: -
v_call: TRBV19
d_call: TRBD1

cdr3_aa: CASISGSSSGNEQFF
cdr3_nt: TGTGCCAGCATAAGCGGGAGTTCGTCGGGCAATGAGCAGTTCTTC
j_call: TRBJ2-1
clone_size: -
v_call: TRBV2
d_call: TRBD2

cdr3_aa: CAWSLSGTALYEQYF
cdr3_nt: TGTGCCTGGAGTCTGTCCGGGACAGCTCTTTACGAGCAGTACTTC
j_call: TRBJ2-7
clone_size: once
v_call: TRBV30
d_call: TRBD1

cdr3_aa: CASSWGAEAFF
cdr3_nt: TGTGCCAGCAGTTGGGGGGCTGAAGCTTTCTTT
j_call: TRBJ1-1
clone_size: -
v_call: TRBV27
d_call: -

cdr3_aa: CASSFGFRGFEKLFF
cdr3_nt: TGTGCCAGCAGTTTCGGGTTTAGGGGTTTCGAAAAACTGTTTTTT
j_call: TRBJ1-4
clone_size: once
v_call: TRBV27
d_call: -

cdr3_aa: CASSAQGTGITKQYF
cdr3_nt: TGTGCCAGCAGCGCGCAAGGGACAGGGATAACGAAACAGTACTTC
j_call: TRBJ2-7
clone_size: -
v_call: TRBV9
d_call: TRBD1

cdr3_aa: CASSTGNYNSPLHF
cdr3_nt: TGTGCCAGTTCTACAGGGAACTATAATTCACCCCTCCACTTT
j_call: TRBJ1-6
clone_size: many
v_call: TRBV6-5
d_call: -

cdr3_aa: CAISAQGRPNEQYF
cdr3_nt: TGTGCCATCAGTGCGCAGGGGCGCCCCAACGAGCAGTACTTC
j_call: TRBJ2-7
clone_size: -
v_call: TRBV10-3
d_call: -

cdr3_aa: CAIRSGRASLLNTDTQYF
cdr3_nt: TGTGCCATCAGGAGCGGGAGGGCTTCCTTACTTAACACAGATACGCAGTATTTT
j_call: TRBJ2-3
clone_size: -
v_call: TRBV10-3
d_call: TRBD2

cdr3_aa: CAISESIGGTNTKSQYF
cdr3_nt: TGTGCCATCAGTGAGTCGATCGGCGGGACTAATACCAAATCACAGTACTTC
j_call: TRBJ2-7
clone_size: -
v_call: TRBV10-3
d_call: TRBD2

cdr3_aa: CASSLRGDRRNHEQYF
cdr3_nt: TGTGCCAGCAGCTTAAGAGGTGACAGGAGGAACCACGAGCAGTACTTC
j_call: TRBJ2-7
clone_size: -
v_call: TRBV11-2
d_call: -

cdr3_aa: CASCPGTATGKLFF
cdr3_nt: TGTGCCAGCTGCCCCGGGACAGCCACGGGAAAACTGTTTTTT
j_call: TRBJ1-4
clone_size: once
v_call: TRBV18
d_call: TRBD1

cdr3_aa: CAISGRGDRNEQFF
cdr3_nt: TGTGCCATCAGTGGGAGGGGAGATAGGAATGAGCAGTTCTTC
j_call: TRBJ2-1
clone_size: -
v_call: TRBV10-3
d_call: -

cdr3_aa: CASSVTDNEQFF
cdr3_nt: TGCGCCAGCAGCGTGACAGACAATGAGCAGTTCTTC
j_call: TRBJ2-1
clone_size: -
v_call: TRBV5-1
d_call: -

cdr3_aa: CASSQLAGAAGELFF
cdr3_nt: TGTGCCAGCAGCCAACTAGCGGGAGCGGCCGGGGAGCTGTTTTTT
j_call: TRBJ2-2
clone_size: -
v_call: TRBV3-1/TRBV3-2
d_call: TRBD2

cdr3_aa: CAWTQYNEQFF
cdr3_nt: TGTGCCTGGACCCAATACAATGAGCAGTTCTTC
j_call: TRBJ2-1
clone_size: -
v_call: TRBV30
d_call: -

cdr3_aa: CAISEMAMVRESSYEQYF
cdr3_nt: TGTGCCATCAGTGAGATGGCAATGGTACGGGAAAGCTCCTACGAGCAGTACTTC
j_call: TRBJ2-7
clone_size: once
v_call: TRBV10-3
d_call: -

cdr3_aa: CASSQSGQGPWGSGANVLTF
cdr3_nt: TGCGCCAGCAGCCAATCGGGACAGGGTCCCTGGGGCTCTGGGGCCAACGTCCTGACTTTC
j_call: TRBJ2-6
clone_size: -
v_call: TRBV4-1
d_call: TRBD1

cdr3_aa: CASSAGTGGAYGYTF
cdr3_nt: TGCGCCAGCAGTGCCGGGACAGGGGGCGCGTATGGCTACACCTTC
j_call: TRBJ1-2
clone_size: -
v_call: TRBV10-1
d_call: TRBD1

cdr3_aa: CASSLQGKGQPQHF
cdr3_nt: TGTGCCAGCAGTCTCCAGGGGAAGGGTCAGCCCCAGCATTTT
j_call: TRBJ1-5
clone_size: -
v_call: TRBV27
d_call: -

cdr3_aa: CASSLVRLAGGPNEQFF
cdr3_nt: TGTGCCAGCAGCTTAGTGCGGCTAGCGGGAGGGCCCAATGAGCAGTTCTTC
j_call: TRBJ2-1
clone_size: -
v_call: TRBV7-2
d_call: TRBD2

cdr3_aa: CASSRLGQGKETQYF
cdr3_nt: TGTGCCAGCAGTCGACTAGGACAGGGGAAAGAGACCCAGTACTTC
j_call: TRBJ2-5
clone_size: once
v_call: TRBV11-2
d_call: TRBD1

cdr3_aa: CASSFGGRPAKNIQYF
cdr3_nt: TGCGCCAGCAGCTTCGGGGGGCGCCCGGCCAAAAACATTCAGTACTTC
j_call: TRBJ2-4
clone_size: -
v_call: TRBV5-1
d_call: -

cdr3_aa: CATSVGLYQPQHF
cdr3_nt: TGTGCCACCAGTGTTGGCCTGTATCAGCCCCAGCATTTT
j_call: TRBJ1-5
clone_size: -
v_call: TRBV24-1
d_call: -

cdr3_aa: CASSQVSRGAGNTIYF
cdr3_nt: TGTGCCAGCAGCCAAGTATCACGGGGAGCTGGAAACACCATATATTTT
j_call: TRBJ1-3
clone_size: -
v_call: TRBV3-1/TRBV3-2
d_call: -

cdr3_aa: CASSSKGGQNTEAFF
cdr3_nt: TGTGCCAGCAGCTCGAAAGGGGGTCAGAACACTGAAGCTTTCTTT
j_call: TRBJ1-1
clone_size: once
v_call: TRBV9
d_call: -

cdr3_aa: CAWSGRLALNEQFF
cdr3_nt: TGTGCCTGGAGTGGGAGACTAGCGCTGAATGAGCAGTTCTTC
j_call: TRBJ2-1
clone_size: -
v_call: TRBV30
d_call: TRBD2

cdr3_aa: CASRGNYGYTF
cdr3_nt: TGTGCCAGCCGGGGAAACTATGGCTACACCTTC
j_call: TRBJ1-2
clone_size: -
v_call: TRBV28
d_call: -

cdr3_aa: CASSSDRGHASTDTQYF
cdr3_nt: TGTGCCAGCAGTTCGGACAGGGGCCATGCTAGCACAGATACGCAGTATTTT
j_call: TRBJ2-3
clone_size: -
v_call: TRBV28
d_call: TRBD1

cdr3_aa: CASSVAAGNKETQYF
cdr3_nt: TGTGCCAGCAGCGTAGCCGCAGGGAATAAAGAGACCCAGTACTTC
j_call: TRBJ2-5
clone_size: -
v_call: TRBV9
d_call: -

cdr3_aa: CASSLFSTDTQYF
cdr3_nt: TGTGCCAGCAGCCTCTTTAGCACAGATACGCAGTATTTT
j_call: TRBJ2-3
clone_size: few
v_call: TRBV5-6
d_call: -

cdr3_aa: CAWTIGQGETQYF
cdr3_nt: TGTGCCTGGACCATCGGACAAGGGGAGACCCAGTACTTC
j_call: TRBJ2-5
clone_size: -
v_call: TRBV30
d_call: -

cdr3_aa: CATSRVTRGDEAFF
cdr3_nt: TGTGCCACCAGCAGAGTAACCAGGGGGGATGAAGCTTTCTTT
j_call: TRBJ1-1
clone_size: -
v_call: TRBV15
d_call: TRBD1

cdr3_aa: CASSPLAATNTDTQYF
cdr3_nt: TGTGCCAGCAGCCCCCTAGCGGCAACAAACACAGATACGCAGTATTTT
j_call: TRBJ2-3
clone_size: -
v_call: TRBV2
d_call: TRBD2

cdr3_aa: CASTPRQGGYGYTF
cdr3_nt: TGTGCCAGTACCCCGAGACAGGGCGGCTATGGCTACACCTTC
j_call: TRBJ1-2
clone_size: -
v_call: TRBV19
d_call: TRBD1

cdr3_aa: CATSDGGGLSQPQHF
cdr3_nt: TGTGCCACCAGTGATGGCGGGGGGTTGAGCCAGCCCCAGCATTTT
j_call: TRBJ1-5
clone_size: -
v_call: TRBV24-1
d_call: -

cdr3_aa: CASSSTGRIQPQHF
cdr3_nt: TGTGCCAGCAGCTCGACAGGGAGAATACAGCCCCAGCATTTT
j_call: TRBJ1-5
clone_size: -
v_call: TRBV7-2
d_call: TRBD1